This entry describes one T cell receptor (beta chain). The repertoire was sequenced with immunoSEQ multiplex PCR; TCRdb's copy has only in-frame clones and lacks some. The sample includes a few hundred thousand clones, approximately 84% of them seen just once. The entry originates in a study of blood T cell repertoires in COVID-19. Study information: Sources were T cells, B-cell-depleted T cells, or PBMCs; the material itself was cDNA or gDNA.

The sequence came from a woman aged 45-59 years who had been exposed to COVID-19. Specimen: PBMCs or T cells enriched from blood (not recorded which).

CDR3 region: CASSKGQGAGDYGYTF. In nucleotides, the CDR3 is TGTGCCAGCAGTAAGGGACAGGGGGCTGGGGACTATGGCTACACCTTC. This rearrangement joins TRBV28 to TRBJ1-2; 12 bases map to TRBD1. This CDR3 spans 16 amino acids. Trimming removed 5 bases from V and 3 bases from J; junction bases left unmatched: 7. Germline-derived CDR1 and CDR2 are MDHEN and SYDVKM.